The 20 T cell receptor beta chains below come from one sample, sequenced in a study of T cells after posttransplantation cyclophosphamide. Using immunoSEQ multiplex PCR, the repertoire was profiled, and TCRdb retains in-frame clones only, with some absent. This sample has about 12,000 clones and no singletons, with 7.3% in the ten largest. Sequencing was done on a sample of PBMCs. These receptors were collected from a woman aged 40 to 55 in good health, CMV-negative, and a related stem cell transplant donor.

A few counts support this clone. The chain combines TRBV5-1 with TRBJ1-6; a weak D match, TRBD1 (5 bases). The CDR3 spans 13 residues. Germline CDR1 SGHRS, CDR2 YFSETQ. V shed 3 bases and J shed 5 bases, with 6 bases lying between them. CDR3 loop: CASSSTDNSPLHF. The CDR3 DNA is TGCGCCAGCAGCTCGACAGATAATTCACCCCTCCACTTT.

This clone was observed many times. V and J are TRBV28 and TRBJ1-5; D remains unclear. The CDR3 is 14 residues long. V was shortened by 2 bases and J by 4 bases, with 9 bases between the two germline ends. Germline lookup yields CDR1 MDHEN and CDR2 SYDVKM. The CDR3 sequence: CASSLAQSNQPQHF. CDR3 in DNA: TGTGCCAGCAGTTTAGCTCAGTCTAATCAGCCCCAGCATTTT.

This clone has only a few counts. The J gene is TRBJ2-3, the V gene TRBV4-2; no reliable D call. V shed 1 base and J shed 2 bases, with 7 bases lying between them. The CDR3 runs to 14 residues. Germline CDR1 reads LGHNA; CDR2 reads YNFKEQ. The CDR3, as DNA: TGTGCCAGCAGCCAAGTTGGGCTCACAGATACGCAGTATTTT. Amino acid sequence: CASSQVGLTDTQYF.

This clone was found many times. The CDR3 is CASSRGDRADTQYF. The CDR3 DNA reads as TGTGCCAGCAGCCGCGGGGACAGGGCAGATACGCAGTATTTT. This chain uses TRBV5-8 with TRBJ2-3; the match to TRBD1 covers 9 bases. V lost 4 bases to trimming and J lost 4 bases; unmatched junction nucleotides: 4. The CDR3 runs to 14 residues. In germline, CDR1 is SGHTS, CDR2 YDEGEE.

This clone was found many times. The sample contains more than one DNA sequence encoding this CDR3. The V gene is TRBV6-2 or TRBV6-3, the J gene TRBJ2-7, with 11 nucleotides matching TRBD2. CDR3 length: 14 amino acids. The germline gives CDR1 MNHEY, CDR2 SVGEGT. J was trimmed by 5 bases and V by 7 bases; bases with no gene match: 7. As DNA, the CDR3 is TGTGCCAGCACCAAACTAGCGGGAGTTCACGAGCAGTACTTC. Protein: CASTKLAGVHEQYF.

This clone was observed many times. The gene calls are TRBV5-6 and TRBJ2-3; 7 bases agree with TRBD1. The V segment lost 1 base and the J segment 1 base; nucleotides outside the gene matches: 6. The CDR3 has 16 residues. Germline V gene data show CDR1 as SGHDT and CDR2 as YYEEEE. DNA of the CDR3: TGTGCCAGCAGCTTGAGAGTTGGACAGGGCACAGATACGCAGTATTTT. Protein sequence: CASSLRVGQGTDTQYF.

This clone has a count of ten or more. The chain employs TRBV23-1 and TRBJ2-2; 7 bases are a match to TRBD2. TRBV23-1 is designated an ORF whose function remains uncertain. This CDR3 contains 18 residues. V lost 0 bases to trimming and J lost 2 bases; unmatched junction nucleotides: 9. CDR3 sequence: CASSQSREGKANTGELFF. The DNA of the CDR3 is TGCGCCAGCAGTCAATCGAGGGAGGGGAAGGCTAACACCGGGGAGCTGTTTTTT.

This clone was seen many times. In DNA form, the CDR3 reads TGTGCCAGCAGCTGGACAGGCGAAAACTACGAGCAGTACTTC. This gives the protein CASSWTGENYEQYF. This chain uses TRBV11-2 with TRBJ2-7; 7 bases align to TRBD1. CDR1 SGHAT and CDR2 FQNNGV come from the germline V gene. J lost 3 bases, V lost 4 bases, and 6 bases had no gene match. This CDR3 spans 14 amino acids.

In this sample, this clone turned up many times. J is TRBJ2-1 and V is TRBV6-1; 9 positions match TRBD2. Trimming at V came to 4 bases and at J to 0 bases, leaving 4 bases not matched to a gene. Germline V lookup: CDR1 MNHNS, CDR2 SASEGT. The length of the CDR3 is 16 residues. CDR3 sequence: CASSGRAGGSYNEQFF. In DNA form, the CDR3 reads TGTGCCAGCAGTGGCCGAGCGGGGGGCTCCTACAATGAGCAGTTCTTC.

This clone came up many times. The chain couples TRBV4-1 to TRBJ1-2; maybe TRBD1 (6 bases). This CDR3 has 14 residues. V gave up 4 bases and J gave up 2 bases, with 11 bases separating them. Germline loops: CDR1 MGHRA, CDR2 YSYEKL. This CDR3 is CASSPAGGNYGYTF. The CDR3 bases are TGCGCCAGCAGCCCGGCGGGGGGCAACTATGGCTACACCTTC.

This clone was detected a few times. The rearrangement links TRBV29-1 to TRBJ2-4; tentative D call: TRBD1 (5 bases). Trimming cost V 3 bases and J 9 bases, with 9 bases left between them. Germline V gives CDR1 SQVTM, CDR2 ANQGSEA. This CDR3 contains 11 residues. Here the CDR3 reads CSVDQGAIQYF. CDR3 nucleotide sequence: TGCAGCGTTGACCAAGGGGCCATTCAGTACTTC. The full variable domain, with the rest looked up from reference TRBV29-1 and TRBJ2-4, is SAVISQKPSRDICQRGTSLTIQCQVDSQVTMMFWYRQQPGQSLTLIATANQGSEATYESGFVIDKFPISRPNLTFSTLTVSNMSPEDSSIYLCSVDQGAIQYFGAGTRLSVL.

CDR3 nucleotide sequence: TGCGCCAGCAGCTTGGGTACAGGTACGGACACTGAAGCTTTCTTT. Residues: CASSLGTGTDTEAFF. V gene TRBV5-1 combines with J gene TRBJ1-1; the D gene is possibly TRBD1 (5 bases). CDR1 is SGHRS, CDR2 YFSETQ, per germline. The CDR3 loop spans 15 amino acids. With 0 bases removed from V and 3 bases from J, the gap between germline ends came to 12 bases.

This clone has at least ten counts. The chain joins TRBV19 to TRBJ2-2; 10 bases map to TRBD2. CDR3 length equals 17 residues. From germline, CDR1 is LNHDA and CDR2 SQIVND (reference sequence). V dropped 3 bases and J dropped 1; count of bases not matched to a gene: 5. The CDR3 spells CASSIGASGGNTGELFF. CDR3 nucleotide sequence: TGTGCCAGTAGTATCGGGGCTAGCGGGGGGAACACCGGGGAGCTGTTTTTT.

This clone was recorded many times. The genes are TRBV18 and TRBJ2-1; 9 bases align to TRBD2. This CDR3 spans 16 amino acids. With V trimmed by 0 bases and J by 2 bases, 2 bases remained unmatched. CDR1 KGHSH and CDR2 LQKENI come from the germline V gene. Here the CDR3 DNA reads TGTGCCAGCTCACCACCGGGCGGGGGGGCCTACAATGAGCAGTTCTTC. Protein sequence: CASSPPGGGAYNEQFF.

This clone occurred many times. J is TRBJ2-3 and V is TRBV4-2; D possibly corresponds to TRBD2 (5 bases). Germline V lookup: CDR1 LGHNA, CDR2 YNFKEQ. The V end was cut by 1 base, the J end by 4 bases, with 12 bases between. The CDR3 has 15 residues. In DNA form, the CDR3 reads TGTGCCAGCAGCCAAGCAGCTGGCGGGCCAGATACGCAGTATTTT. This sequence encodes CASSQAAGGPDTQYF.

This clone was counted only a few times. The chain joins TRBV7-6 to TRBJ2-3; TRBD2 is a possible D gene (7 bases). The V and J ends lost 0 bases and 5 bases respectively, with 18 bases between them. The V gene's germline CDR1 is SGHVS and CDR2 FNYEAQ. The CDR3 sequence is 17 residues long. CDR3 region: CASSLAGGLRDVDTQYF. CDR3 in DNA: TGTGCCAGCAGCTTAGCGGGGGGGCTTAGGGATGTAGATACGCAGTATTTT.

The table lists this clone with many counts. V usage is TRBV10-3 and J usage is TRBJ1-1; TRBD1 agrees at 7 bases. The CDR3 runs 15 residues. The V segment lost 0 bases and the J segment 4 bases; nucleotides outside the gene matches: 5. Germline V gives CDR1 ENHRY, CDR2 SYGVKD. CDR3 bases: TGTGCCATCAGTGAGTCGAGACAGGGCAGCACTGAAGCTTTCTTT. Its protein product is CAISESRQGSTEAFF.

This clone has at least ten counts. The chain uses TRBV6-2 or TRBV6-3 and TRBJ2-7; a weak D match, TRBD2 (5 bases). CDR3 size: 15 residues. Germline assignment: CDR1 MNHEY and CDR2 SVGEGT. V lost 4 bases to trimming and J lost 3 bases, with 16 bases between them. The chain's CDR3 is CASSSLRAEYYEQYF. CDR3 nucleotide sequence: TGTGCCAGCAGTTCTCTGAGAGCGGAATACTACGAGCAGTACTTC.

This clone was detected ten times or more. An end of the junction differs from the germline gene, which may be a read error. This chain uses TRBV6-5 with TRBJ2-7; 7 bases agree with TRBD2. Germline V gene lookup returns CDR1 MNHEY and CDR2 SVGAGI. CDR3 length: 12 amino acids. The CDR3 sequence is CASSRSGEGFHF. In DNA form, the CDR3 reads TGTGCCAGCAGCCGTTCCGGGGAGGGATTTCACTTC.

This clone is judged medium-sized. The DNA for the CDR3 is TGTGCCAGTAGTATAGAGGGAACAGGGACCAACTACAATGAGCAGTTCTTC. This codes for CASSIEGTGTNYNEQFF. The chain uses TRBV19 and TRBJ2-1; D perhaps matches TRBD1 (6 bases). The CDR3 sequence is 17 residues long. CDR1 is LNHDA and CDR2 is SQIVND in the germline V gene (reference sequence). V was trimmed by 0 bases and J by 3 bases, leaving 15 bases between them.